A selection of T cell receptor beta chains follows, all from one sample in a study of cytomegalovirus exposure and HLA in healthy donors. The repertoire was sequenced with immunoSEQ multiplex PCR; TCRdb's copy has only in-frame clones and lacks some. Among some 65,000 clones listed, approximately 60% were seen once. Sequencing was carried out using PBMCs. The receptors were gathered from a man under 40 in good health and CMV-seronegative. The CDR3 runs from the conserved cysteine through the conserved F or W. D genes are given only for firm matches. Size is stated for part of the rows, as once, few or many counts, or as a class when the clone is expanded.

TRBJ2-3 | . | TRBV6-1 | TRBD1 | CASSEVGGGTDTQYF
TRBJ1-1 | . | TRBV5-1 | TRBD1 | CASSSGQGVTEAFF
TRBJ1-5 | . | TRBV27 | . | CASRRRGSDQPQHF
TRBJ2-7 | . | TRBV11-1 | . | CASSLTGSSSEQYF
TRBJ2-4 | few | TRBV15 | TRBD1 | CATSRDFVAGQDLLAKNIQYF
TRBJ2-5 | . | TRBV5-6 | TRBD2 | CASSFGLAGGETQYF
TRBJ1-1 | . | TRBV5-8 | . | CASSLAGGHMNTEAFF
TRBJ1-6 | . | TRBV5-1 | . | CASSLEQGRSPLHF
TRBJ1-1 | few | TRBV6-5 | TRBD1 | CASSRQGSEAFF
TRBJ2-3 | . | TRBV10-2 | TRBD2 | CASRLTSGGADTQYF
TRBJ2-7 | few | TRBV28 | . | CASSVPGEAYEQYF
TRBJ2-5 | . | TRBV5-3 | TRBD1 | CARSTTRTGQETQYF
TRBJ1-1 | few | TRBV19 | TRBD1 | CASRPGGRGNTEAFF
TRBJ2-5 | . | TRBV29-1 | TRBD2 | CSVVRFGGGGPQYF
TRBJ2-5 | . | TRBV7-7 | TRBD1 | CASSPWDRGETQYF
TRBJ2-1 | few | TRBV7-8 | . | CASSPRSRGEQFF
TRBJ2-2 | . | TRBV7-2 | TRBD2 | CASSLVTSGGKKGELFF
TRBJ2-7 | few | TRBV5-1 | TRBD2 | CASSLALAGGLYEQYF
TRBJ2-5 | few | TRBV14 | . | CASSRGGQETQYF
TRBJ2-5 | . | TRBV5-1 | . | CASSLGLRETQYF
TRBJ1-5 | . | TRBV30 | . | CAWSTGLSNQPQHF
TRBJ2-3 | . | TRBV2 | . | CASSDELPRTDTQYF
TRBJ2-2 | few | TRBV9 | . | CASSVELRGELFF
TRBJ2-1 | . | TRBV30 | TRBD1 | CAWSPGQGADNEQFF
TRBJ2-5 | . | TRBV4-1 | . | CASSQSGVTQYF
TRBJ2-5 | . | TRBV7-3 | . | CASEDNPVMETQYF
TRBJ2-1 | . | TRBV6-5 | TRBD2 | CASSRAGGLYNEQFF
TRBJ2-2 | . | TRBV5-1 | TRBD1 | CANPGQPTGELFF
TRBJ1-1 | . | TRBV29-1 | . | CSVPGGSEAFF
TRBJ2-7 | . | TRBV6-1 | TRBD1 | CATMARTGGYYEQYF
TRBJ2-5 | few | TRBV6-1 | . | CASTGEYGETQYF
TRBJ2-3 | . | TRBV18 | . | CASSSRDTERDTQYF
TRBJ1-2 | . | TRBV6-5 | . | CASRSGQRNYGYTF
TRBJ2-3 | . | TRBV7-2 | TRBD2 | CASSISGGAGTDTQYF
TRBJ1-5 | . | TRBV9 | TRBD1 | CARGTVYSNQPQHF
TRBJ2-3 | . | TRBV5-1 | TRBD2 | CASRERGDFATQYF
TRBJ2-1 | . | TRBV5-1 | . | CASSDPNGDEQFF
TRBJ1-1 | few | TRBV18 | . | CASSPGIRGGAFF
TRBJ1-5 | . | TRBV21-1 | . | CASSPGVFQPQHF
TRBJ1-5 | . | TRBV4-2 | . | CASSLRTDSNQPQHF
TRBJ2-7 | . | TRBV5-1 | TRBD1 | CASSSGQGYYEQYF
TRBJ2-1 | . | TRBV16 | . | CASSQSTGLDEQFF
TRBJ2-7 | . | TRBV19 | TRBD1 | CASSTGQGWEQYF
TRBJ1-6 | . | TRBV6-5 | . | CASSLRNSPLHF
TRBJ1-2 | . | TRBV9 | . | CASSVEGQPVRGDTF
TRBJ2-1 | . | TRBV7-8 | TRBD2 | CASSLELAETYNEQFF
TRBJ2-6 | . | TRBV18 | . | CASSRGSGANVLTF
TRBJ2-3 | . | TRBV29-1 | TRBD2 | CSVWTSLLKDTQYF
TRBJ2-3 | few | TRBV27 | . | CASSSATFTDTQYF
TRBJ2-5 | . | TRBV25-1 | TRBD2 | CASQATSGEETQYF